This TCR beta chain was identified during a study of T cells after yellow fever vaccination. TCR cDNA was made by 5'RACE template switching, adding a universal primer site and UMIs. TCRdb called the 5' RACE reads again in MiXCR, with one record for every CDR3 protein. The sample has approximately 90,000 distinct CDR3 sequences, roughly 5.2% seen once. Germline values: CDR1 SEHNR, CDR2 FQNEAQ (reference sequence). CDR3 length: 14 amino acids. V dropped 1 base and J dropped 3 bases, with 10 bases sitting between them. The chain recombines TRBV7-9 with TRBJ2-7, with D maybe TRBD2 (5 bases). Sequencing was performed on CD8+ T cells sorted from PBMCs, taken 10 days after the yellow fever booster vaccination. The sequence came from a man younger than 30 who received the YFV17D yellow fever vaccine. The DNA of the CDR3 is TGTGCCAGCAGCTTAGGGGGAGTCTACTACGAGCAGTACTTC. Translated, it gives CASSLGGVYYEQYF.